This T cell receptor beta chain was documented in a study of technical replicates of blood from a few donors. Germline CDR1 is SGHRS and CDR2 is YFSETQ. V was clipped by 0 bases and J by 6 bases, with 9 bases between them. The CDR3 extends over 13 amino acids. The assay was immunoSEQ multiplex PCR, and TCRdb's table has in-frame clones only and misses some. The table has about 74,000 clones, 95% seen once. The chain employs TRBV5-1 and TRBJ1-2; D remains unclear. The material sequenced was T cells isolated from PBMCs. The clonotype comes from a human donor in good health. CDR3 loop: CASSLAPVNGYTF. The CDR3 nucleotides are TGCGCCAGCAGCTTGGCCCCCGTTAATGGCTACACCTTC.